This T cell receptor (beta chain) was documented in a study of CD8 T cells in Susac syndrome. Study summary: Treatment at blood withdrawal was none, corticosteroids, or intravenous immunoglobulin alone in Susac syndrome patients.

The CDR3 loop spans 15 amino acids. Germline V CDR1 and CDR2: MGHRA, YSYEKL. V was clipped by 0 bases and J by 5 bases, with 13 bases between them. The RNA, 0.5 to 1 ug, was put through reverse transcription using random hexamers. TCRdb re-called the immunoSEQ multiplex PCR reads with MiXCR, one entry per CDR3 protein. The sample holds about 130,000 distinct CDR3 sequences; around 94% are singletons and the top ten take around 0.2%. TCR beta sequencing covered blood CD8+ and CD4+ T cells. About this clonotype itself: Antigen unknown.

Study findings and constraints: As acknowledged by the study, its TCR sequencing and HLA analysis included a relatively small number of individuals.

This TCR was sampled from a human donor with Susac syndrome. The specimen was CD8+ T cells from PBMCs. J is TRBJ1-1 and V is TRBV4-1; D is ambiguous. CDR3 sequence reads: CASSQDWAGTTEAFF. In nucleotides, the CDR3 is TGCGCCAGCAGCCAAGATTGGGCAGGAACTACTGAAGCTTTCTTT.